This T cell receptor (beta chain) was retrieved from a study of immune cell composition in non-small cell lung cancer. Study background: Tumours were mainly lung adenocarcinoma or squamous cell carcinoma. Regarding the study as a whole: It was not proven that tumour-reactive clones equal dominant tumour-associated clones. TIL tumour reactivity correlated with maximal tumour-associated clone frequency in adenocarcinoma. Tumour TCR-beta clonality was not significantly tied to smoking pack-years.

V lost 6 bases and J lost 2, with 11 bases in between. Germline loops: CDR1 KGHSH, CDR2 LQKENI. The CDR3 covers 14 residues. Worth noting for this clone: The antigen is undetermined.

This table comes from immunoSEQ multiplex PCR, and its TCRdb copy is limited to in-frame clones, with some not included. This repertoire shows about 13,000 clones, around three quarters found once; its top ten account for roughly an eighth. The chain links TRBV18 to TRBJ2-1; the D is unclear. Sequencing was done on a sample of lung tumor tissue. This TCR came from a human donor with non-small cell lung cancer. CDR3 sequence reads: CASSLRDTYNEQFF. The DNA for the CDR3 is TGTGCCAGCTCGCTCCGCGACACCTACAATGAGCAGTTCTTC.